Included here is one T cell receptor beta chain sequence, with context. No antigen is known for it. With V trimmed by 4 bases and J by 2 bases, 3 bases remained unmatched. The CDR3 loop spans 16 amino acids. Per the germline V gene, CDR1 is DFQATT and CDR2 is SNEGSKA (reference sequence). MiXCR, run by TCRdb on the 5' RACE reads, gives a single entry per CDR3 protein. The table includes 50,000 or so distinct CDR3 sequences, roughly 7.3% detected once. The record originates from a study of T cells after yellow fever vaccination. Study results and caveats: Any FACS-sorted repertoire could hold abundant clonotypes that contaminate it from the bulk population.

The receptor's source is a man between 18 and 29 years old who received the YFV17D yellow fever vaccine. V and J are TRBV20-1 and TRBJ2-1; 15 bases align to TRBD2. The material was CD8+ T cells sorted from PBMCs, obtained roughly 15 days after the first yellow fever vaccination. The CDR3 spells CSAKGLAGGTYNEQFF. Written as DNA, the CDR3 is TGCAGTGCTAAAGGACTAGCGGGGGGGACCTACAATGAGCAGTTCTTC.